Below, 23 T cell receptor beta chains from the same sample are listed, as sequenced in a study of cytomegalovirus exposure and HLA in healthy donors. Data came from immunoSEQ multiplex PCR; TCRdb stores just in-frame clones and leaves some out. Of about 130,000 clones in the sample, roughly 89% were seen once. Sequencing was done on a sample of PBMCs. The receptors stem from a woman between 18 and 30 years old in good health and CMV-seropositive.

This chain connects TRBV7-6 to TRBJ1-2; D perhaps matches TRBD1 (6 bases). The CDR3 loop spans 15 amino acids. Looked up from germline, CDR1 is SGHVS and CDR2 is FNYEAQ. Trimming cost V 5 bases and J 7 bases, with 20 bases left between them. As DNA, the CDR3 is TGTGCCAGCAGCCCTGGCCACAGGGCCGGCGGTGGCTACACCTTC. Its protein is CASSPGHRAGGGYTF.

The rearrangement links TRBV5-6 to TRBJ1-5; 10 bases agree with TRBD1. The CDR3 totals 15 residues. With V trimmed by 4 bases and J by 3 bases, 4 bases remained unmatched. Germline V gene sequence: CDR1 SGHDT, CDR2 YYEEEE. The CDR3 coding sequence is TGTGCCAGCAGCGGGGGGACAGGGGACAATCAGCCCCAGCATTTT. This encodes CASSGGTGDNQPQHF. The complete variable domain, with remaining parts taken from reference TRBV5-6 and TRBJ1-5, reads DAGVTQSPTHLIKTRGQQVTLRCSPKSGHDTVSWYQQALGQGPQFIFQYYEEEERQRGNFPDRFSGHQFPNYSSELNVNALLLGDSALYLCASSGGTGDNQPQHFGDGTRLSIL.

The genes are TRBV4-2 and TRBJ2-7; TRBD2 matches at 9 bases. The length of the CDR3 is 16 residues. The trim removed 3 bases at V and 2 bases at J, leaving 8 bases unmatched. Germline V gene sequence: CDR1 LGHNA, CDR2 YNFKEQ. CDR3 DNA sequence: TGTGCCAGCAGCCAGGAAACCGGGACTAGCCCCTACGAGCAGTACTTC. Amino acid sequence: CASSQETGTSPYEQYF.

This clone was counted only a few times. The chain is built from TRBV7-2 and TRBJ1-5, with TRBD1 matching 7 bases. In germline, CDR1 is SGHTA, CDR2 FQGNSA. The CDR3 is 15 amino acids. Trimming cost V 5 bases and J 4 bases; bases outside gene matches: 8. CDR3 nucleotide sequence: TGTGCCAGCAGCAAAGGACAGGCCCCAAATCAGCCCCAGCATTTT. Translation gives CASSKGQAPNQPQHF.

The gene calls are TRBV29-1 and TRBJ1-1; perhaps TRBD1 as D (6 bases). The CDR3 consists of 13 residues. Germline V gives CDR1 SQVTM, CDR2 ANQGSEA. Trimming shortened V by 7 bases and J by 4 bases, and 16 bases separated the two germline ends. The CDR3 spells CSGKNRAVTEAFF. CDR3 coding DNA: TGCAGCGGGAAAAACAGGGCTGTCACTGAAGCTTTCTTT. Full variable domain (rest looked up from reference TRBV29-1 and TRBJ1-1): SAVISQKPSRDICQRGTSLTIQCQVDSQVTMMFWYRQQPGQSLTLIATANQGSEATYESGFVIDKFPISRPNLTFSTLTVSNMSPEDSSIYLCSGKNRAVTEAFFGQGTRLTVV.

The CDR3: CASTRRARGTGNTIYF. CDR3 nucleotide sequence: TGTGCCAGCACCAGGAGAGCTCGGGGTACTGGAAACACCATATATTTT. V gene TRBV28 combines with J gene TRBJ1-3; unclear D gene. This CDR3 region has 16 residues. Trimming stripped 7 bases from V and 2 bases from J, with 18 bases between. Germline V gene data show CDR1 as MDHEN and CDR2 as SYDVKM.

This clone was counted only a few times. The chain carries TRBV5-1 and TRBJ2-1; 8 bases agree with TRBD1. There are 14 residues in the CDR3. Trimming removed 4 bases from V and 6 bases from J; junction bases left unmatched: 6. Germline V gene sequence: CDR1 SGHRS, CDR2 YFSETQ. This CDR3 is CASSINTGGNEQFF. CDR3 sequence (DNA): TGCGCCAGCAGCATCAACACAGGGGGCAATGAGCAGTTCTTC.

The CDR3 region is CAISVEFGETQYF. CDR3 nucleotides: TGTGCCATCAGTGTTGAGTTTGGAGAGACCCAGTACTTC. The chain uses TRBV10-3 and TRBJ2-5; D not certain. This CDR3 is 13 amino acids long. Per the germline V gene, CDR1 is ENHRY and CDR2 is SYGVKD. Trimming took off 4 bases at V and 4 bases at J, with 10 bases between the two ends.

V usage is TRBV11-2 and J usage is TRBJ2-1; D may be TRBD1 (5 bases). The CDR3 runs to 16 residues. V lost 3 bases, J lost 2 bases, and 14 bases lay in between. Per germline, CDR1 SGHAT and CDR2 FQNNGV. The DNA for the CDR3 is TGTGCCAGCAGCTTCCCGGGCAGGGCCCCCTACAATGAGCAGTTCTTC. Translated, it gives CASSFPGRAPYNEQFF.

The chain recombines TRBV6-5 with TRBJ1-3; weak D call: TRBD1 (5 bases). V gave up 6 bases and J gave up 4 bases, with 16 bases separating them. This CDR3 comprises 15 residues. The germline V gene encodes CDR1 MNHEY and CDR2 SVGAGI. The CDR3 nucleotides read TGTGCCAGCAGCCAAAGCGGGGGATCCGGAAACACCATATATTTT. Its protein product is CASSQSGGSGNTIYF.

The chain is built from TRBV7-2 and TRBJ2-4; TRBD1 agrees at 9 bases. The CDR3 runs to 14 residues. Germline CDR1 reads SGHTA; CDR2 reads FQGNSA. The J segment lost 6 bases and the V segment lost 6 bases, leaving 6 bases of the junction unmatched. Here the CDR3 DNA reads TGTGCCAGCAGAACAGGGGGCCGAGGAAACATTCAGTACTTC. Translated: CASRTGGRGNIQYF.

This clone has a single count. The chain combines TRBV19 with TRBJ2-7; D gene unclear. The CDR3 covers 15 residues. V lost 2 bases to trimming and J lost 2 bases, with 13 bases between them. Germline V gene lookup returns CDR1 LNHDA and CDR2 SQIVND (reference sequence). This CDR3 is CASSIHSELAYEQYF. Here the CDR3 DNA reads TGTGCCAGTAGTATACACTCCGAACTCGCCTACGAGCAGTACTTC. Based on the CDR3 plus reference TRBV19 and TRBJ2-7, the full variable domain is DGGITQSPKYLFRKEGQNVTLSCEQNLNHDAMYWYRQDPGQGLRLIYYSQIVNDFQKGDIAEGYSVSREKKESFPLTVTSAQKNPTAFYLCASSIHSELAYEQYFGPGTRLTVT.

This clone was counted a few times. The chain uses TRBV19 and TRBJ2-3; a weak D match, TRBD1 (5 bases). Looked up from germline, CDR1 is LNHDA and CDR2 is SQIVND (reference sequence). V was pared by 7 bases and J by 1 base, with 9 bases between. The CDR3 contains 13 residues. The CDR3 loop is CASKTAGTDTQYF. The DNA for the CDR3 is TGTGCCAGTAAGACAGCTGGCACAGATACGCAGTATTTT.

The V and J genes are TRBV5-1 and TRBJ2-7; 13 bases align to TRBD2. The junction had 5 bases not matched to a gene; V was cut back by 3 bases and J by 5 bases. Looked up from germline, CDR1 is SGHRS and CDR2 is YFSETQ. The CDR3 runs 15 residues. CDR3 in DNA: TGCGCCAGCAGCTCAGGACTAGCGGGGGCCCACGAGCAGTACTTC. This sequence encodes CASSSGLAGAHEQYF. The variable domain in full, with the rest retrieved from reference TRBV5-1 and TRBJ2-7, is KAGVTQTPRYLIKTRGQQVTLSCSPISGHRSVSWYQQTPGQGLQFLFEYFSETQRNKGNFPGRFSGRQFSNSRSEMNVSTLELGDSALYLCASSSGLAGAHEQYFGPGTRLTVT.

J is TRBJ2-7 and V is TRBV6-5; 7 bases line up with TRBD1. The CDR3 is 13 amino acids. Germline-derived CDR1 and CDR2 are MNHEY and SVGAGI. The V gene end was trimmed by 10 bases and the J gene end by 0 bases; junction bases not matched to a gene: 6. CDR3 bases: TGTGCCACCAGGGACAGCACCTCCTACGAGCAGTACTTC. Translation gives CATRDSTSYEQYF.

V is TRBV7-2 and J is TRBJ1-4; D not resolved. This CDR3 has 14 amino acids. The V end was cut by 5 bases, the J end by 10 bases, with 17 bases between. Germline CDR1 is SGHTA and CDR2 is FQGNSA. The CDR3 spells CASSPAEASRKLFF. The CDR3 bases are TGTGCCAGCAGCCCCGCCGAGGCCTCCCGAAAACTGTTTTTT.

For the CDR3, the DNA is TGTGCCAGCTCACCAGGCGGGTCCAGCAATCAGCCCCAGCATTTT. Translating it yields CASSPGGSSNQPQHF. This rearrangement joins TRBV18 to TRBJ1-5; D is ambiguous. This CDR3 is built from 15 residues. With 2 bases removed from V and 1 base from J, the gap between germline ends came to 9 bases. Germline values: CDR1 KGHSH, CDR2 LQKENI.

The chain's CDR3 is CASSQESGSGYTF. For the CDR3, the DNA is TGCGCCAGCAGCCAAGAGAGTGGGAGTGGCTACACCTTC. This chain joins TRBV4-3 and TRBJ1-2; D not resolved. V was shortened by 0 bases and J by 7 bases, with 9 bases between the two germline ends. In germline, CDR1 is LGHNA, CDR2 YSLEER. The CDR3 sequence is 13 residues long.

V usage is TRBV9 and J usage is TRBJ1-3; 9 bases are a match to TRBD1. This CDR3 has 15 amino acids. Germline CDR1 is SGDLS and CDR2 is YYNGEE. Trimming cost V 2 bases and J 2 bases; bases outside gene matches: 2. CDR3 loop: CASSVGQGPGNTIYF. Written as DNA, the CDR3 is TGTGCCAGCAGCGTGGGACAGGGCCCTGGAAACACCATATATTTT.

The chain has TRBV19 and TRBJ2-7; TRBD1 agrees at 7 bases. In germline, CDR1 is LNHDA, CDR2 SQIVND (reference sequence). V trimming: 4 bases; J trimming: 6 bases; junction bases outside the gene matches: 3. The CDR3 spans 12 residues. DNA of the CDR3: TGTGCCAGTAGTACGACAGGGTTCGAGCAGTACTTC. Protein product: CASSTTGFEQYF.

The gene calls are TRBV5-6 and TRBJ1-5; the D gene is possibly TRBD1 (6 bases). V lost 0 bases, J lost 4 bases, and 8 bases lay in between. Germline CDR1 and CDR2: SGHDT and YYEEEE. The CDR3 totals 14 residues. The CDR3 is CASSLAGVNQPQHF. CDR3 DNA: TGTGCCAGCAGCTTGGCAGGGGTAAATCAGCCCCAGCATTTT.

The chain couples TRBV11-3 to TRBJ1-2; 9 nucleotides agree with TRBD1. The CDR3 is 16 amino acids. V dropped 1 base and J dropped 6; count of bases not matched to a gene: 9. Per the germline V gene, CDR1 is SGHNT and CDR2 is YENEEA. DNA of the CDR3: TGTGCCAGCAGCTTAGGACAGGGGGGCGCTCAGCATGGCTACACCTTC. It encodes CASSLGQGGAQHGYTF.

The chain uses TRBV6-5 and TRBJ1-1; 9 bases map to TRBD1. This CDR3 is built from 15 residues. Germline V gene sequence: CDR1 MNHEY, CDR2 SVGAGI. The V segment lost 6 bases and the J segment 11 bases; nucleotides outside the gene matches: 16. The DNA for the CDR3 is TGTGCCAGCAGCCTAACCCCGGGACAGGGTAATAAGGCTTTCTTT. Protein product: CASSLTPGQGNKAFF.